The TCR beta chain under discussion was sequenced for a study of T-cell memory formation after mild COVID-19. CDR1 is MNHEY and CDR2 is SMNVEV in the germline V gene (reference sequence). The CDR3 totals 15 residues. V was cut by 4 bases and J by 1 base, with 12 bases left in between. In TCRdb, the 5' RACE reads were re-called with MiXCR into one record per CDR3 protein. The sample holds under 150,000 distinct CDR3 sequences, approximately 21% seen once. A few counts support this clonotype. This chain links TRBV27 with TRBJ2-3; the D gene is possibly TRBD2 (6 bases). The sequencing input was PBMCs or a T cell subset sorted from them (not recorded which). The TCR comes from a man between 18 and 29 years old who had mild COVID-19 (a few samples of this study predate the infection). Cell type and time point are not known. This CDR3 is CASSSEGYGTDTQYF. CDR3 nucleotide sequence: TGTGCCAGCAGTTCGGAGGGTTACGGCACAGATACGCAGTATTTT.